Below are 16 T cell receptor beta chains sequenced from a single sample in a study of T cell responses to AZD1222 COVID-19 vaccine. Produced via immunoSEQ multiplex PCR; TCRdb's table is partial and in-frame only. The sample lists approximately 81,000 clones, roughly 85% occurring once. The sample consisted of peripheral blood, taken 28 days after the second AZD1222 dose. The receptors were gathered from an adult who received the AZD1222 COVID-19 vaccine.

The J gene is TRBJ2-4, the V gene TRBV3-1 (or the pseudogene TRBV3-2); D remains ambiguous. The length of the CDR3 is 16 residues. V was trimmed by 1 base and J by 2 bases, leaving 12 bases between them. Germline assignment: CDR1 LGHDT and CDR2 YNNKEL (reference sequence). CDR3 nucleotides: TGTGCCAGCAGCCAAGTCCTCACGTATTCCAAAAACATTCAGTACTTC. As protein: CASSQVLTYSKNIQYF.

In this sample, this clone turned up a few times. This chain connects TRBV4-1 to TRBJ2-5; D may be TRBD2 (6 bases). Trimming took off 0 bases at V and 2 bases at J, with 28 bases between the two ends. This CDR3 is built from 21 residues. Germline lookup yields CDR1 MGHRA and CDR2 YSYEKL. The CDR3 spells CASSQDSRVEPGLRSQETQYF. The DNA for the CDR3 is TGCGCCAGCAGCCAAGATTCGCGGGTGGAACCGGGACTTCGATCACAAGAGACCCAGTACTTC.

This chain joins TRBV27 and TRBJ1-1; no clear D gene. This CDR3 contains 14 residues. Trimming shortened V by 3 bases and J by 1 base, and 9 bases separated the two germline ends. Germline V gene data show CDR1 as MNHEY and CDR2 as SMNVEV (reference sequence). For the CDR3, the DNA is TGTGCCAGCAGTTTCCGGGCTACGAACACTGAAGCTTTCTTT. Its protein is CASSFRATNTEAFF.

This sequence joins TRBV3-1 (or the pseudogene TRBV3-2) and TRBJ2-1; 7 bases are a match to TRBD2. Germline-derived CDR1 and CDR2 are LGHDT and YNNKEL (reference sequence). Trimming at V came to 2 bases and at J to 5 bases, leaving 6 bases not matched to a gene. This CDR3 contains 15 residues. The CDR3 DNA follows: TGTGCCAGCAGCCAAATAAGCGGGGCCAACAATGAGCAGTTCTTC. This sequence encodes CASSQISGANNEQFF.

The chain links TRBV28 to TRBJ1-1, with D possibly matching TRBD1 (6 bases). The CDR3 totals 16 residues. V was trimmed by 4 bases and J by 1 base, leaving 16 bases between them. From germline, CDR1 is MDHEN and CDR2 SYDVKM. The CDR3 loop is CASSYIGGQGNTEAFF. CDR3 bases: TGTGCCAGCAGTTACATCGGGGGCCAGGGGAACACTGAAGCTTTCTTT.

V and J are TRBV2 and TRBJ1-5; D is possibly TRBD1 (5 bases). Looked up from germline, CDR1 is SNHLY and CDR2 is FYNNEI. The CDR3 totals 14 residues. V was shortened by 6 bases and J by 4 bases, with 13 bases between the two germline ends. Here the CDR3 reads CASRRDYGNQPQHF. CDR3 DNA: TGTGCCAGCAGGCGGGACTATGGGAATCAGCCCCAGCATTTT.

This chain joins TRBV29-1 and TRBJ2-7; D could derive from TRBD1 or TRBD2 (5 bases each). The CDR3 is 15 residues long. Germline V gene data show CDR1 as SQVTM and CDR2 as ANQGSEA. Trimming cost V 6 bases and J 2 bases, with 20 bases left between them. The CDR3 DNA sequence: TGCAGCGTGTATACCCAGGGAGAGACGACCTACGAGCAGTACTTC. Amino acid sequence: CSVYTQGETTYEQYF.

The chain joins TRBV7-9 to TRBJ1-1; D remains unclear. Germline V lookup: CDR1 SEHNR, CDR2 FQNEAQ (reference sequence). V lost 4 bases to trimming and J lost 4 bases, with 10 bases between them. CDR3 length: 13 amino acids. CDR3 sequence reads: CASSYSLGTEAFF. CDR3 DNA: TGTGCCAGCAGCTACTCATTGGGCACTGAAGCTTTCTTT.

The chain combines TRBV4-1 with TRBJ2-7; D might be TRBD2 (5 bases). Looked up from germline, CDR1 is MGHRA and CDR2 is YSYEKL. The ends were cut back, 0 bases at V and 3 bases at J, with 15 bases in the middle. The CDR3 spans 16 residues. The CDR3 sequence is CASSQEENVGVYEQYF. Written as DNA, the CDR3 is TGCGCCAGCAGCCAAGAAGAAAATGTGGGAGTCTACGAGCAGTACTTC.

The sample holds one count of this clone. This chain joins TRBV19 and TRBJ1-5; perhaps TRBD1 as D (5 bases). V lost 3 bases, J lost 0 bases, and 9 bases lay in between. CDR1 LNHDA and CDR2 SQIVND come from the germline V gene (reference sequence). This CDR3 comprises 15 residues. CDR3 loop: CASSMGRSSNQPQHF. The CDR3 coding sequence is TGTGCCAGTAGTATGGGACGGTCTAGCAATCAGCCCCAGCATTTT.

J is TRBJ2-7 and V is TRBV19; perhaps TRBD2 as D (5 bases). From germline, CDR1 is LNHDA and CDR2 SQIVND (reference sequence). V lost 6 bases, J lost 3 bases, and 15 bases lay in between. The length of the CDR3 is 14 residues. This CDR3 is CASSFAGSGYEQYF. The CDR3 coding sequence is TGTGCCAGTAGCTTCGCGGGTTCGGGCTACGAGCAGTACTTC.

The chain has TRBV6-1 and TRBJ2-7; TRBD1 might be the D (5 bases). Germline CDR1 and CDR2: MNHNS and SASEGT. The CDR3 has 18 amino acids. V gave up 1 base and J gave up 4 bases, with 23 bases separating them. The CDR3 coding sequence is TGTGCCAGCAGTGAAGTGGCAGGGTATTACGACAAAAAGTACGAGCAGTACTTC. Translation gives CASSEVAGYYDKKYEQYF.

The chain has TRBV12-5 and TRBJ2-1; 11 bases align to TRBD2. Losses at the gene ends were 2 bases for V and 7 bases for J; bases not matched to a gene: 10. In germline, CDR1 is LGHNT, CDR2 FRNRAP. This CDR3 is built from 17 residues. CDR3 sequence: CASGLWATSGNLNEQFF. The CDR3 DNA sequence: TGTGCTAGTGGTTTGTGGGCGACTAGCGGGAATCTTAATGAGCAGTTCTTC.

The rearrangement joins TRBV28 to TRBJ1-2; 9 bases line up with TRBD1. V gave up 6 bases and J gave up 0 bases; unmatched junction bases: 8. The germline V gene encodes CDR1 MDHEN and CDR2 SYDVKM. The CDR3 totals 16 residues. CDR3 loop: CASSVGQGQANYGYTF. The DNA of the CDR3 is TGTGCCAGCAGCGTCGGACAGGGGCAAGCTAACTATGGCTACACCTTC.

This clone has only a few counts. The V gene is TRBV28, the J gene TRBJ2-5; D may be TRBD2 (5 bases). This CDR3 has 16 amino acids. Germline V gene lookup returns CDR1 MDHEN and CDR2 SYDVKM. V was clipped by 5 bases and J by 1 base, with 17 bases between them. The CDR3 DNA is TGTGCCAGCAGTCGGCTAGCTCTCGGGGTCCAAGAGACCCAGTACTTC. This gives the protein CASSRLALGVQETQYF.

V usage is TRBV7-8 and J usage is TRBJ1-3, with 9 bases lining up with TRBD1. J was trimmed by 3 bases and V by 6 bases; bases with no gene match: 3. CDR1 SGHVS and CDR2 FQNEAQ come from the germline V gene. This CDR3 region has 14 residues. CDR3 DNA sequence: TGTGCCAGCAGTTCGACAGGGGGTGGAAACACCATATATTTT. The encoded protein is CASSSTGGGNTIYF.